Listed here are 4 T cell receptor beta chains from one sample, sequenced in a study of T cell changes during pregnancy in multiple sclerosis. Some clones are missing from TCRdb's copy, which holds only in-frame ones; the method was immunoSEQ multiplex PCR. The sample has roughly 56,000 clones, roughly 86% seen once. Material: peripheral blood, obtained in the first trimester of pregnancy. These receptors originate from a female donor with multiple sclerosis, enrolled in a pregnancy study.

The V call is TRBV6-4, the J call TRBJ2-1; 12 bases map to TRBD2. CDR1 MRHNA and CDR2 SNTAGT come from the germline V gene. V was clipped by 0 bases and J by 7 bases; unmatched bases: 7. This CDR3 has 17 residues. The CDR3: CASSDSPGLAGLNEQFF. DNA of the CDR3: TGTGCCAGCAGTGACTCACCAGGACTAGCGGGACTAAATGAGCAGTTCTTC.

J is TRBJ2-2 and V is TRBV5-4; TRBD1 matches 8 bases. Trimming took 0 bases from V and 6 from J; bases not matched to a gene: 10. Per the germline V gene, CDR1 is SGHNT and CDR2 is YYREEE (reference sequence). CDR3 length: 17 residues. Written as DNA, the CDR3 is TGTGCCAGCAGCTTGGCCGGATCAGGGGGCGCCGCCGGGGAGCTGTTTTTT. It specifies CASSLAGSGGAAGELFF.

As DNA, the CDR3 is TGTGCCAGCAGAACCACAGGGAATCAGCCCCAGCATTTT. Its protein is CASRTTGNQPQHF. The chain is built from TRBV2 and TRBJ1-5, with D maybe TRBD1 (6 bases). Trimming shortened V by 6 bases and J by 4 bases, and 10 bases separated the two germline ends. Per germline, CDR1 SNHLY and CDR2 FYNNEI. The CDR3 is 13 residues long.

The rearrangement uses TRBV7-2 and TRBJ1-4; a possible D gene is TRBD1 (5 bases). Between the trimmed V and J ends, which lost 3 bases and 8 bases, there was a span of 16 bases. Germline values: CDR1 SGHTA, CDR2 FQGNSA. This CDR3 has 15 amino acids. The CDR3 loop is CASSFQDTGGEKLFF. CDR3 bases: TGTGCCAGCAGCTTCCAGGACACCGGAGGGGAAAAACTGTTTTTT.